This section outlines one T cell receptor (beta chain) sequence together with its context. Its antigen is as yet unknown. The primer mix had 60 Vbeta and 13 Jbeta primers. Clones were sequenced by immunoSEQ multiplex PCR, and TCRdb holds only the in-frame ones, with some missing. The sample includes about 160,000 clones, roughly 84% seen only once; the top ten take nearly 6.5%. All donors participated as healthy donors of bone marrow. This entry belongs to a study of cytomegalovirus exposure and HLA in healthy donors. Study-wide findings and caveats: Researchers counted around 160 TCR beta chains as cytomegalovirus-associated. The majority of TCR sequences were rare, yet some public TCRs appeared in many donors.

J gave up 3 bases and V 3 bases, and 4 bases lay outside the gene matches. CDR1 is SNHLY, CDR2 FYNNEI, per germline. CDR3 length equals 15 residues. What was sequenced was PBMCs. The source of this sequence is a man aged 45-65 years in good health and CMV-seropositive. The V gene is TRBV2, the J gene TRBJ2-7; 11 bases are shared with TRBD2. The DNA of the CDR3 is TGTGCCAGCAGTGACGGGCTAGCGGGGGGCTACGAGCAGTACTTC. It yields the protein CASSDGLAGGYEQYF.